A single sample is the source of the 7 T cell receptor beta chains below, sequenced in a study of identical twins. TCRdb ran MiXCR on the 5' RACE reads and lists one entry per CDR3 protein. The sample has about 700,000 distinct CDR3 sequences; approximately 6% are singletons. Material: naive T cells sorted from blood. These receptors were obtained from a man aged 18-30 years in good health.

There are a few counts of this clonotype. This rearrangement joins TRBV15 to TRBJ2-2; D gene ambiguous. V lost 0 bases and J lost 4, with 9 bases in between. This CDR3 has 15 amino acids. Germline CDR1 is LNHNV and CDR2 is YYDKDF (reference sequence). CDR3 sequence: CATSREGSGTGELFF. Here the CDR3 DNA reads TGTGCCACCAGCAGAGAAGGGTCGGGCACCGGGGAGCTGTTTTTT.

CDR3: CATSDRGQGFAETQYF. DNA for the CDR3: TGTGCCACCAGTGACCGGGGACAGGGATTTGCGGAGACCCAGTACTTC. The chain links TRBV24-1 to TRBJ2-5, with TRBD1 identical over 9 bases. The germline V gene has CDR1 KGHDR and CDR2 SFDVKD. Trimming at V came to 4 bases and at J to 5 bases, leaving 10 bases not matched to a gene. This CDR3 comprises 16 residues.

This clonotype appeared many times. Germline is not matched at one junction end, which may reflect a read error. The chain links TRBV12-3 or TRBV12-4 to TRBJ1-6; no reliable D call. The CDR3 has 14 amino acids. The DNA for the CDR3 is TGTGCCAGCAGTTTGGGCTCCGATAATTCACCCCTCCACTTT. Translating it yields CASSLGSDNSPLHF.

The chain carries TRBV20-1 and TRBJ2-1; 12 bases align to TRBD2. Trimming at V came to 3 bases and at J to 8 bases, leaving 8 bases not matched to a gene. The CDR3 is 15 residues long. Per germline, CDR1 DFQATT and CDR2 SNEGSKA (reference sequence). The DNA of the CDR3 is TGCAGTGCTAGTCCTAGACTAGCGGGGGCGGATGAGCAGTTCTTC. Translating it yields CSASPRLAGADEQFF.

This clonotype was found many times. This chain uses TRBV28 with TRBJ2-1; either TRBD1 or TRBD2 may supply D (6 bases each). Germline V gives CDR1 MDHEN, CDR2 SYDVKM. The germline V and J ends were trimmed by 3 bases and 4 bases, with 10 bases remaining between them. The CDR3 covers 14 residues. For the CDR3, the DNA is TGTGCCAGCAGTTTGCGGGACACGTACAATGAGCAGTTCTTC. Amino acids: CASSLRDTYNEQFF.

This clonotype was observed many times. V usage is TRBV6-2 or TRBV6-3 and J usage is TRBJ1-1; D is unresolved. This CDR3 spans 15 amino acids. V gave up 9 bases and J gave up 5 bases, with 22 bases separating them. Germline values: CDR1 MNHEY, CDR2 SVGEGT. CDR3 residues: CASTGFEHWRTEAFF. The CDR3 DNA follows: TGTGCCAGTACCGGATTCGAACACTGGCGGACTGAAGCTTTCTTT.

As concerns this clonotype: It may be a read error: a sequence one base away is much more abundant. The CDR3 carries no conserved terminal phenylalanine or tryptophan, so it likely arises from a read error. This sequence joins TRBV6-1 and TRBJ2-1; 8 positions agree with TRBD2. Trimming took 6 bases from V and 5 from J; bases not matched to a gene: 9. Germline V lookup: CDR1 MNHNS, CDR2 SASEGT. The CDR3 totals 15 residues. The CDR3 nucleotides are TGTGCCAGCAGGAGCAGCGGGAGTAATCACAATGAGCAGTTCCTC. Encoded protein: CASRSSGSNHNEQFL.